The entry below gives a single T cell receptor beta chain sequence along with its context. How the authors handled the data: Amplification of reference gene primers provided the estimated nucleated cell counts. The assay was immunoSEQ multiplex PCR, and TCRdb's table has in-frame clones only and misses some. V and J calls and clone size are copied from that table; D and trimming were computed from the DNA. Of just under 90,000 clones in the sample, around 72% were seen once. This sample is part of a study of blood T cell repertoires in COVID-19. As for the study in general: Italy, Spain and the United States were the sources of the convalescent and acute COVID-19 samples. PBMCs, B-cell-depleted T cells, or T cells provided the cDNA or gDNA that made up the material.

Germline V CDR1 and CDR2: MNHEY, SMNVEV (reference sequence). CDR3 length: 13 residues. The V and J ends lost 4 bases and 1 base respectively, with 7 bases between them. V usage is TRBV27 and J usage is TRBJ1-1; tentatively, D is TRBD1 (5 bases). This sequence was found in an elderly woman with acute or convalescent COVID-19. Sample: peripheral blood. In DNA form, the CDR3 reads TGTGCCAGCAGTTCGGGGGAGAACACTGAAGCTTTCTTT. Protein product: CASSSGENTEAFF.